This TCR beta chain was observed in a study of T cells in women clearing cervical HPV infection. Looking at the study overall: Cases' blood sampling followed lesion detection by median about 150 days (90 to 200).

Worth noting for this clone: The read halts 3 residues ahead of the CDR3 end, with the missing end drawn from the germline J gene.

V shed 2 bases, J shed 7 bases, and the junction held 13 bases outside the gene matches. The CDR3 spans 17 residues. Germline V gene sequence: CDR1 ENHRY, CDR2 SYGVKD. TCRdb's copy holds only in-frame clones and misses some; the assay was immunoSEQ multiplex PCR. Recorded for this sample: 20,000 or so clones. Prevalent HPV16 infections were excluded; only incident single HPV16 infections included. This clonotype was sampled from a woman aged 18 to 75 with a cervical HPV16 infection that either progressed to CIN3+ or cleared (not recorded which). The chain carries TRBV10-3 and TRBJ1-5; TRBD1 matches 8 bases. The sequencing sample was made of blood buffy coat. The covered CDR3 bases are TGTGCCATCAGTGAGACGGCGGCAGGGGGCACAGAACAGCCC. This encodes CAISETAAGGTEQP. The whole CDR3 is CAISETAAGGTEQPQHF.